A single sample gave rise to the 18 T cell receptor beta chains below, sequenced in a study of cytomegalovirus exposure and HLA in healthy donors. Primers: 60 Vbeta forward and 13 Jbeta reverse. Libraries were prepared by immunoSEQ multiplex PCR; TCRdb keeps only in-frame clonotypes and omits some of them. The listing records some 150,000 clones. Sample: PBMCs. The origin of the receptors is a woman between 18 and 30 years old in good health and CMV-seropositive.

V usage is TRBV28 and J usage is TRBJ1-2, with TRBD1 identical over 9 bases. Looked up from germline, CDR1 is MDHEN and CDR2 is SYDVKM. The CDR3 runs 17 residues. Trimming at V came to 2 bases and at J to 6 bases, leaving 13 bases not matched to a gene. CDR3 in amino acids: CASSLMVRDRVFDGYTF. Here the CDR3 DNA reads TGTGCCAGCAGTTTAATGGTCCGGGACAGGGTATTTGATGGCTACACCTTC.

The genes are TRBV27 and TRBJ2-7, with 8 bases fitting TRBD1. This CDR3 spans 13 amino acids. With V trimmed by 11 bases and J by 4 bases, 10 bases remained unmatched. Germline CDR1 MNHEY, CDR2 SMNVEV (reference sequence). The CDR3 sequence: CAAGTGQGYEQYF. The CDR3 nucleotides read TGTGCCGCTGGGACCGGACAGGGTTACGAGCAGTACTTC.

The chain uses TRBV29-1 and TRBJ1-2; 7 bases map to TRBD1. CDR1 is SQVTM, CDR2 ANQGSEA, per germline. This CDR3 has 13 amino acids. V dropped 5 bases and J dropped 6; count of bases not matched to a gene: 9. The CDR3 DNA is TGCAGCGTTCGACAGGGAAGTTTTGATGGCTACACCTTC. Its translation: CSVRQGSFDGYTF.

This CDR3 reads CASSLWGDSTDTQYF. Here the CDR3 DNA reads TGCGCCAGCAGCTTGTGGGGGGATAGCACAGATACGCAGTATTTT. V is TRBV5-1 and J is TRBJ2-3; TRBD2 might be the D (6 bases). Between the trimmed V and J ends, which lost 1 base and 0 bases, there was a span of 9 bases. Germline V gives CDR1 SGHRS, CDR2 YFSETQ. CDR3 length equals 15 residues.

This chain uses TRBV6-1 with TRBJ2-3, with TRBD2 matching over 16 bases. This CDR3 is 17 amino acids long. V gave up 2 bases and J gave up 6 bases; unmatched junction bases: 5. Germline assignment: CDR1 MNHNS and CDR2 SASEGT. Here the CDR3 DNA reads TGTGCCAGCAGTGAACCGGGACTAGCGGGGGGGGCGGATACGCAGTATTTT. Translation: CASSEPGLAGGADTQYF.

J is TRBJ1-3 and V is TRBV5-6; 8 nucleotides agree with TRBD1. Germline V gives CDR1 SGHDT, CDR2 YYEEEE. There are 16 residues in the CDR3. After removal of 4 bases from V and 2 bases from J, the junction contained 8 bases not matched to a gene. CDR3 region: CASSVTGAQAGNTIYF. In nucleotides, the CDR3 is TGTGCCAGCAGCGTGACAGGGGCCCAAGCTGGAAACACCATATATTTT.

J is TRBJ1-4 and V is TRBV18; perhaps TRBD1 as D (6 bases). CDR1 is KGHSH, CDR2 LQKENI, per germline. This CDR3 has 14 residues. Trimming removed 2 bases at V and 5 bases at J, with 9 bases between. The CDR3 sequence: CASSPRTANEKLFF. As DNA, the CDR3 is TGTGCCAGCTCACCAAGGACAGCAAATGAAAAACTGTTTTTT.

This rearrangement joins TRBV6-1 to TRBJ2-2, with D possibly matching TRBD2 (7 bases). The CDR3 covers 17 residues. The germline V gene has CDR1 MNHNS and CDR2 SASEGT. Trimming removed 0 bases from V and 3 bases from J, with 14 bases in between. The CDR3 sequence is CASSEAGGGWDTGELFF. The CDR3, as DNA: TGTGCCAGCAGTGAAGCAGGGGGGGGTTGGGACACCGGGGAGCTGTTTTTT.

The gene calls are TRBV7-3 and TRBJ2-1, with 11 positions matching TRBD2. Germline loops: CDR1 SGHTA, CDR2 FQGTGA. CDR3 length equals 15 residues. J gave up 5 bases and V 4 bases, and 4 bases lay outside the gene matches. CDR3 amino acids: CASSYGTSGNNEQFF. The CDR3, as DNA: TGTGCCAGCAGCTACGGGACTAGCGGAAACAATGAGCAGTTCTTC.

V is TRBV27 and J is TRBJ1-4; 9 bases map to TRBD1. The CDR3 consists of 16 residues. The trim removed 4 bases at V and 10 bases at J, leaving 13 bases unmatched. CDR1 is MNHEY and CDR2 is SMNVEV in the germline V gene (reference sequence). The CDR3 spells CASSSDRGAVEVKLFF. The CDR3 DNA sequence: TGTGCCAGCAGTTCGGACAGGGGCGCTGTAGAGGTAAAACTGTTTTTT.

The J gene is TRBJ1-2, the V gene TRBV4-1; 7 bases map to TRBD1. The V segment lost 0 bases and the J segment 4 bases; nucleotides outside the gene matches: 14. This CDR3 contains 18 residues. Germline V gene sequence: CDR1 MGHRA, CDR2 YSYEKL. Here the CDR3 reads CASSQDIGAGQSGYGYTF. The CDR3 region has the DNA TGCGCCAGCAGCCAAGATATAGGGGCGGGACAGTCGGGCTATGGCTACACCTTC.

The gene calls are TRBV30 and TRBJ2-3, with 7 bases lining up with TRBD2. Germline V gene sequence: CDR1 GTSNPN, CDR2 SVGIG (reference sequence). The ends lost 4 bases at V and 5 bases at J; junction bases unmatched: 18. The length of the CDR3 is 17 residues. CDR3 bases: TGTGCCTGGATACCCGCGATGTGGGCGGGAGCTCAAGATACGCAGTATTTT. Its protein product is CAWIPAMWAGAQDTQYF.

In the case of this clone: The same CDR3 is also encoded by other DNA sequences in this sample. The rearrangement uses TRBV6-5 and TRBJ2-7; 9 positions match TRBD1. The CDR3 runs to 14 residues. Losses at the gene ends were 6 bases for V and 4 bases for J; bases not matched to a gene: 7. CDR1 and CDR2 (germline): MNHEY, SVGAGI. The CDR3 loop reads CASRPGTGSYEQYF. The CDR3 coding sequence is TGTGCCAGCAGACCCGGGACAGGGTCGTACGAGCAGTACTTC.

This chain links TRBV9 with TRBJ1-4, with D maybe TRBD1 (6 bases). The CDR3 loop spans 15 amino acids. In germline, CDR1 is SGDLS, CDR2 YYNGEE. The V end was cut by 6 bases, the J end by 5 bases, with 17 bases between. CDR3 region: CASNLIGGENEKLFF. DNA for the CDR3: TGTGCCAGCAACCTGATAGGGGGGGAGAATGAAAAACTGTTTTTT.

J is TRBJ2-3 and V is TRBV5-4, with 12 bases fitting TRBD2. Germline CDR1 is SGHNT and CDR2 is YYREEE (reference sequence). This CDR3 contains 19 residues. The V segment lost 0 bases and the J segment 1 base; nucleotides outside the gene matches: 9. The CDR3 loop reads CASSLGPSGRALGTDTQYF. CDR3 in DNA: TGTGCCAGCAGCTTGGGTCCTAGCGGGAGGGCCCTCGGCACAGATACGCAGTATTTT.

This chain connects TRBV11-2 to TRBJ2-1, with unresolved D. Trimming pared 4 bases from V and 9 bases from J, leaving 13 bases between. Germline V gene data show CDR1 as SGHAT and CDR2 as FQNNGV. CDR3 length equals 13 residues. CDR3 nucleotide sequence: TGTGCCAGCAGCTCCGTCCCGTCTACTGAGCAGTTCTTC. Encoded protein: CASSSVPSTEQFF.

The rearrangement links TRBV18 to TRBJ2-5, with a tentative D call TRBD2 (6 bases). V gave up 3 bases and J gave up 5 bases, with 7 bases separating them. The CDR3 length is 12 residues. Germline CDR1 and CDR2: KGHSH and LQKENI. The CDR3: CASSPGRETQYF. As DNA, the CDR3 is TGTGCCAGCTCACCGGGGAGGGAGACCCAGTACTTC.

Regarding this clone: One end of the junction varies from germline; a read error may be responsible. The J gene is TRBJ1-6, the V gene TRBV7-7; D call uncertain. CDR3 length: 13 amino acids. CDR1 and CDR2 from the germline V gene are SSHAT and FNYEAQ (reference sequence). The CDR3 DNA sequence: TGTGCTAGCAGCCCTTCCTTTAATTCACCCCTCCACTTT. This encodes CASSPSFNSPLHF.